The clone carrying this T cell receptor (beta chain) was seen only once. Libraries were prepared by immunoSEQ multiplex PCR; TCRdb keeps only in-frame clonotypes and omits some of them. The top ten hold 24% of the sample, which has about 680,000 clones, around 90% seen once. Naivety among CD8 cells was defined by CD45RO negativity and positive CCR7 selection, thereby excluding terminally differentiated effector memory CD45RA+ cells. These data are taken from a study of shared clonotypes between healthy human individuals. The clonotype comes from a man in his thirties or forties in good health. The sample taken for sequencing was naive CD8+ T cells sorted from blood.

The CDR3 region is CSVEGEVPYEQYF. CDR3 bases: TGCAGCGTTGAAGGGGAGGTCCCCTACGAGCAGTACTTC. The chain uses TRBV29-1 and TRBJ2-7; the D gene is possibly TRBD2 (6 bases). This CDR3 region has 13 residues. Germline V gene lookup returns CDR1 SQVTM and CDR2 ANQGSEA. V lost 1 base, J lost 2 bases, and 9 bases lay in between.